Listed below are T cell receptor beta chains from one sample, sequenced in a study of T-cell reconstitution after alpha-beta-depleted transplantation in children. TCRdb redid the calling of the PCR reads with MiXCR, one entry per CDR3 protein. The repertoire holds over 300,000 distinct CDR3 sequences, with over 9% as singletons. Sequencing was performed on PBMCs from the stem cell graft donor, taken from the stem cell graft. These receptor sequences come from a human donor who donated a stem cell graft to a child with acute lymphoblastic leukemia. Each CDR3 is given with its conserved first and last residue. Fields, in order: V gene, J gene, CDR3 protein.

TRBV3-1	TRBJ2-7	CASSRRLAGNDEQYF
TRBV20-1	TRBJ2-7	CSARDHGGLAGGNYEQYF
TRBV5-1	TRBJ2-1	CASSLEQTPAYNEQFF
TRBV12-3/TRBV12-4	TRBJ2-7	CASSPTGEEQYF
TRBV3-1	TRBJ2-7	CASSQGPRGVSSYVQYF
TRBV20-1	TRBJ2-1	CSASDPRGNEQFF
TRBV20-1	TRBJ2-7	CSARGPLTYEQYF
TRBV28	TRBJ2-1	CASSLGIGTDPVEQFF
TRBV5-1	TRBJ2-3	CASSLGQTSTDTQYF
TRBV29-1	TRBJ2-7	CSVDWRSEQYF
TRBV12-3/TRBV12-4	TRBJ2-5	CASRGAGGRETQYF
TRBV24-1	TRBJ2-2	CATGGTVYGELFF
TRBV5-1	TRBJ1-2	CASSLDYRVFDGYTF
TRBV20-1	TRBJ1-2	CSARDLLATGLSSGYTF
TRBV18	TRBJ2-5	CASSPREGNRETQYF
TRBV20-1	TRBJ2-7	CSATSGLAVSYEQYF
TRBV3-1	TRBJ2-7	CASSRRHTSFYEQYF
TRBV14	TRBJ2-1	CASSRPAGHLRDEQFF
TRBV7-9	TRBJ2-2	CASSLYIRRTGELFF
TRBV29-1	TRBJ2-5	CSARRQEWETQYF
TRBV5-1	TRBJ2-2	CASSRTQGGTGELFF
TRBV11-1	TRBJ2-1	CASSPWGLAGGPVGNEQFF
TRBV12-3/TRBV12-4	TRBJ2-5	CASSLALLDQETQYF
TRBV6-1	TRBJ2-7	CASTPGGAGYEQYF
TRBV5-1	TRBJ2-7	CASSPGTGGGEQYF
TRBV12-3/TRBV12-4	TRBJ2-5	CASNGQLGETQYF
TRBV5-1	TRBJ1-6	CASRSTGSNSPLHF
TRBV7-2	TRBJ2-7	CASSRGYEQYF
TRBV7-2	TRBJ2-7	CASRRWEGPYEQYF
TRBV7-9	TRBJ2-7	CASSSPERQGSGEQYF
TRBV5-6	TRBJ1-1	CASSFLRENTEAFF
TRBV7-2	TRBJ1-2	CASTSLVGSAYGYTF
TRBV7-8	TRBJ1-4	CASSGPGQDNEKLFF
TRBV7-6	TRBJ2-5	CASRSDWTSAGKGRETQYF
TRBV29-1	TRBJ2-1	CSVEKGLASGVWNEQFF
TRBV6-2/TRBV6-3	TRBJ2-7	CASRFEMSSYEQYF
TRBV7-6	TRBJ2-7	CASSNLGQAYEQYF
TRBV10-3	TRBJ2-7	CAISAAGFSDEQYF
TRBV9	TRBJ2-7	CASSVGGLNEQYF
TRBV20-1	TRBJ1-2	CSALGQGGRNYGYTF
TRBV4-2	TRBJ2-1	CASSRLAGRSDNEQFF
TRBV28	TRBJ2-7	CASLGSGGLREQYF
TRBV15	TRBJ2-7	CATSRDSDRSIAYEQYF
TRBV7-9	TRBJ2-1	CASSFLAGQGSNEQFF
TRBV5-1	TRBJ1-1	CASRFNSGGGTEAFF
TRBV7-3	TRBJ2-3	CASSLIGGTDTQYF
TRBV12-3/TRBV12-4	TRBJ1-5	CASSFRPPQNQPQHF
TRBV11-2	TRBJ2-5	CASSAYWWETQYF
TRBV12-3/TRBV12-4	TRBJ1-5	CASSLSGAGRQPQHF
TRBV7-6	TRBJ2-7	CASSLIGGSSYEQYF
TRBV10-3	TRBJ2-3	CAISEDSGLTDTQYF
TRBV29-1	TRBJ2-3	CSVEGEPHNTDTQYF
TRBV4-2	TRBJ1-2	CASSQVGGSNSYGYTF
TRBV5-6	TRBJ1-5	CASSLFRYSNQPQHF
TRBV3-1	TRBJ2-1	CASSQSITTNEQFF